This T cell receptor (beta chain) was sequenced for a study of low-dose radiotherapy and immunotherapy resistance in tumors. Turning to the study itself: Study patients were administered oral aspirin at 300 mg daily for four cycles from cycle 1 day 1.

As for time point: after trial treatment. The treatment: LDRT plus nivolumab, ipilimumab, low-dose cyclophosphamide and aspirin (RACIN trial). Each donor was administered nivolumab, ipilimumab, aspirin, low-dose cyclophosphamide and low-dose radiotherapy. The authors ran 15 to 25 PCR cycles to amplify TCRs with a constant-region primer and V-primer adapter. TCRdb independently ran MiXCR on the reads; one entry per CDR3 protein. The table shows over 50,000 distinct CDR3 sequences, with approximately 35% occurring only once. Looked up from germline, CDR1 is MNHEY and CDR2 is SVGEGT. The length of the CDR3 is 14 residues. The V and J ends lost 6 bases and 2 bases respectively, with 10 bases between them. This clonotype has at least ten counts.

V gene TRBV6-2 or TRBV6-3 combines with J gene TRBJ1-4, with unresolved D. This clonotype originated in a male donor with rectosigmoid adenocarcinoma. Sequenced here: PBMCs, sampled after low-dose radiotherapy plus immunotherapy. CDR3 nucleotides: TGTGCCAGCAGCACGGTACCGACTAATGAAAAACTGTTTTTT. Protein sequence: CASSTVPTNEKLFF.